A single sample gave rise to the 30 T cell receptor beta chains below, sequenced in a study of cytomegalovirus exposure and HLA in healthy donors. Vbeta (60) and Jbeta (13) primers were used in the PCR. Data came from immunoSEQ multiplex PCR; TCRdb stores just in-frame clones and leaves some out. The table has about 170,000 clones, around 82% seen once. The material sequenced was PBMCs. The receptor source for this set is a male donor in good health and CMV-seronegative.

V and J are TRBV11-2 and TRBJ2-3, with TRBD2 as a possible D gene (6 bases). This CDR3 spans 16 amino acids. The ends were cut back, 5 bases at V and 2 bases at J, with 17 bases in the middle. The germline gives CDR1 SGHAT, CDR2 FQNNGV. The CDR3 reads CASSPGFAGLTDTQYF. DNA for the CDR3: TGTGCCAGCAGCCCCGGGTTCGCGGGGCTCACAGATACGCAGTATTTT.

The J gene is TRBJ2-7, the V gene TRBV21-1; the table's D call of TRBD1 was not tested on the DNA. TRBV21-1 is a listed pseudogene. The CDR3 length is 16 residues. CDR3 bases: TGTGCCAGCAGCAAAGGCGGGGACGGGACAGGGAGTTGGCAGTACTTC. Protein sequence: CASSKGGDGTGSWQYF.

The chain is built from TRBV30 and TRBJ2-7; D possibly corresponds to TRBD1 (5 bases). V was clipped by 7 bases and J by 6 bases, with 22 bases between them. The CDR3 spans 14 residues. Germline CDR1 reads GTSNPN; CDR2 reads SVGIG (reference sequence). CDR3 loop: CAFRYRQSLIEQYF. The DNA for the CDR3 is TGTGCCTTTCGGTACCGACAGAGCCTGATCGAGCAGTACTTC.

Note on this clone: The junction and the germline gene differ at one end; a read error may be behind it. V gene TRBV4-3 combines with J gene TRBJ2-7, with 8 bases aligning to TRBD1. The CDR3 has 14 residues. The germline V gene encodes CDR1 LGHNA and CDR2 YSLEER. The CDR3 region is CASSQDRGQGGDHF. DNA of the CDR3: TGCGCCAGCAGCCAAGATCGTGGACAGGGAGGCGACCACTTC.

The chain carries TRBV4-1 and TRBJ1-2; D unresolved. From germline, CDR1 is MGHRA and CDR2 YSYEKL. This CDR3 region has 13 residues. Trimming cost V 2 bases and J 4 bases, with 8 bases left between them. The CDR3 reads CASSQSGGYGYTF. The CDR3 DNA follows: TGCGCCAGCAGCCAATCAGGAGGCTATGGCTACACCTTC.

This chain connects TRBV13 to TRBJ2-4; D is possibly TRBD1 (5 bases). CDR3 length: 14 amino acids. The germline gives CDR1 PRHDT, CDR2 FYEKMQ (reference sequence). V lost 5 bases to trimming and J lost 0 bases, with 8 bases between them. The CDR3 protein is CASSDSIAKNIQYF. The CDR3 DNA sequence: TGTGCCAGCAGCGACAGTATAGCCAAAAACATTCAGTACTTC.

The rearrangement links TRBV7-8 to TRBJ2-3, with D possibly TRBD2 on 6 matching bases. The CDR3 loop spans 14 amino acids. With 1 base removed from V and 3 bases from J, the gap between germline ends came to 8 bases. Germline V gene sequence: CDR1 SGHVS, CDR2 FQNEAQ. The CDR3 sequence is CASSLVGGTDTQYF. The CDR3 bases are TGTGCCAGCAGCTTAGTTGGGGGGACAGATACGCAGTATTTT. The variable domain in full, with the rest retrieved from reference TRBV7-8 and TRBJ2-3, is GAGVSQSPRYKVAKRGQDVALRCDPISGHVSLFWYQQALGQGPEFLTYFQNEAQLDKSGLPSDRFFAERPEGSVSTLKIQRTQQEDSAVYLCASSLVGGTDTQYFGPGTRLTVL.

The chain has TRBV19 and TRBJ1-3, with D uncertain. V dropped 1 base and J dropped 0 bases, with 7 bases sitting between them. From germline, CDR1 is LNHDA and CDR2 SQIVND (reference sequence). This CDR3 has 15 residues. The CDR3 here is CASSIAVFSGNTIYF. CDR3 coding DNA: TGTGCCAGTAGTATAGCTGTCTTCTCTGGAAACACCATATATTTT.

The chain employs TRBV18 and TRBJ1-5, with 9 bases matching TRBD1. This CDR3 comprises 17 residues. The trim removed 2 bases at V and 1 base at J, leaving 6 bases unmatched. Per germline, CDR1 KGHSH and CDR2 LQKENI. For the CDR3, the DNA is TGTGCCAGCTCACCAGGGACAGGGAGTTCGAGCAATCAGCCCCAGCATTTT. Translating gives CASSPGTGSSSNQPQHF.

The rearrangement links TRBV2 to TRBJ2-1; 10 nucleotides align to TRBD2. The junction had 17 bases not matched to a gene; V was cut back by 6 bases and J by 9 bases. The CDR3 has 17 residues. Germline-derived CDR1 and CDR2 are SNHLY and FYNNEI. This CDR3 reads CASSQTESGGAMVEQFF. CDR3 sequence (DNA): TGTGCCAGCAGCCAAACCGAGAGCGGGGGGGCCATGGTTGAGCAGTTCTTC.

This chain links TRBV7-9 with TRBJ1-1, with D maybe TRBD1 (6 bases). Trimming removed 3 bases at V and 4 bases at J, with 15 bases between. The length of the CDR3 is 15 residues. Looked up from germline, CDR1 is SEHNR and CDR2 is FQNEAQ (reference sequence). CDR3 region: CASSFTGTGVTEAFF. CDR3 DNA: TGTGCCAGCAGCTTTACAGGGACCGGGGTCACTGAAGCTTTCTTT.

The chain joins TRBV6-5 to TRBJ1-1; D perhaps matches TRBD1 (6 bases). V was clipped by 6 bases and J by 4 bases, with 12 bases between them. Germline lookup yields CDR1 MNHEY and CDR2 SVGAGI. This CDR3 contains 13 residues. Written as DNA, the CDR3 is TGTGCCAGCAGGTCTACAGGGTCCACTGAAGCTTTCTTT. This encodes CASRSTGSTEAFF.

This chain links TRBV6-4 with TRBJ2-2; TRBD1 matches at 9 bases. The CDR3 runs 17 residues. Germline loops: CDR1 MRHNA, CDR2 SNTAGT. After removal of 6 bases from V and 5 bases from J, the junction contained 13 bases not matched to a gene. The CDR3 protein is CASSLTGGASVTGELFF. CDR3 DNA: TGTGCCAGCAGCTTAACAGGGGGCGCCTCGGTTACCGGGGAGCTGTTTTTT.

The V gene is TRBV19, the J gene TRBJ2-1, with 7 bases fitting TRBD1. Germline CDR1 is LNHDA and CDR2 is SQIVND (reference sequence). Trimming cost V 5 bases and J 4 bases; bases outside gene matches: 14. The CDR3 runs 17 residues. The CDR3 reads CASSPSTTGLLYNEQFF. The CDR3 bases are TGTGCCAGTAGTCCCTCAACGACAGGGTTGTTATACAATGAGCAGTTCTTC.

The CDR3 loop is CASGPRGGNTEAFF. DNA of the CDR3: TGTGCCAGCGGACCGAGGGGGGGGAACACTGAAGCTTTCTTT. The genes are TRBV7-6 and TRBJ1-1, with D tentatively TRBD1 (6 bases). CDR1 is SGHVS, CDR2 FNYEAQ, per germline. Trimming shortened V by 8 bases and J by 1 base, and 14 bases separated the two germline ends. This CDR3 is 14 amino acids long. Full variable domain (missing parts from reference TRBV7-6 and TRBJ1-1): GAGVSQSPRYKVTKRGQDVALRCDPISGHVSLYWYRQALGQGPEFLTYFNYEAQQDKSGLPNDRFSAERPEGSISTLTIQRTEQRDSAMYRCASGPRGGNTEAFFGQGTRLTVV.

This sequence joins TRBV6-5 and TRBJ2-3, with 7 nucleotides matching TRBD2. V trimming: 6 bases; J trimming: 0 bases; junction bases outside the gene matches: 3. CDR1 and CDR2 (germline): MNHEY, SVGAGI. CDR3 size: 14 residues. The CDR3 sequence is CASRSGTSTDTQYF. CDR3 coding DNA: TGTGCCAGCAGGAGCGGGACTAGCACAGATACGCAGTATTTT.

V and J are TRBV5-1 and TRBJ2-1; tentatively, D is TRBD2 (5 bases). V was clipped by 1 base and J by 0 bases, with 8 bases between them. The CDR3 extends over 15 amino acids. Germline-derived CDR1 and CDR2 are SGHRS and YFSETQ. Here the CDR3 reads CASSLQRSSYNEQFF. CDR3 bases: TGCGCCAGCAGCTTGCAGCGGAGCTCCTACAATGAGCAGTTCTTC.

The rearrangement joins TRBV29-1 to TRBJ1-2; 9 bases align to TRBD1. The CDR3 is 14 amino acids. The ends lost 0 bases at V and 7 bases at J; junction bases unmatched: 6. CDR1 SQVTM and CDR2 ANQGSEA come from the germline V gene. CDR3: CSVEDPDRGSGYTF. For the CDR3, the DNA is TGCAGCGTTGAAGACCCGGACAGGGGAAGTGGCTACACCTTC.

The gene calls are TRBV5-1 and TRBJ2-1; perhaps TRBD2 as D (6 bases). V was clipped by 7 bases and J by 5 bases, with 19 bases between them. This CDR3 has 15 residues. The germline gives CDR1 SGHRS, CDR2 YFSETQ. This chain's CDR3 is CASGSGLRPHNEQFF. In nucleotides, the CDR3 is TGCGCCAGCGGATCGGGACTCCGGCCGCACAATGAGCAGTTCTTC.

The gene calls are TRBV19 and TRBJ2-3; 8 bases agree with TRBD1. This CDR3 has 14 residues. The junction had 6 bases not matched to a gene; V was cut back by 6 bases and J by 4 bases. CDR1 and CDR2 (germline): LNHDA, SQIVND (reference sequence). In DNA form, the CDR3 reads TGTGCCAGTAGGCGACAGGGGTTGTCAGATACGCAGTATTTT. It is translated as CASRRQGLSDTQYF. Full variable domain (rest looked up from reference TRBV19 and TRBJ2-3): DGGITQSPKYLFRKEGQNVTLSCEQNLNHDAMYWYRQDPGQGLRLIYYSQIVNDFQKGDIAEGYSVSREKKESFPLTVTSAQKNPTAFYLCASRRQGLSDTQYFGPGTRLTVL.

V is TRBV5-1 and J is TRBJ2-2, with D tentatively TRBD1 (5 bases). The V end lost 1 base, the J end lost 1 base, and 8 bases lay between the germline ends. Looked up from germline, CDR1 is SGHRS and CDR2 is YFSETQ. There are 15 residues in the CDR3. The CDR3 here is CASSLMTENTGELFF. Here the CDR3 DNA reads TGCGCCAGCAGCTTGATGACAGAGAACACCGGGGAGCTGTTTTTT. Drawing the rest from reference TRBV5-1 and TRBJ2-2, the complete variable domain is KAGVTQTPRYLIKTRGQQVTLSCSPISGHRSVSWYQQTPGQGLQFLFEYFSETQRNKGNFPGRFSGRQFSNSRSEMNVSTLELGDSALYLCASSLMTENTGELFFGEGSRLTVL.

CDR3 sequence reads: CASSQGLAGGNEQFF. The CDR3 coding sequence is TGTGCCAGCAGCCAGGGACTAGCGGGAGGGAATGAGCAGTTCTTC. V and J are TRBV7-9 and TRBJ2-1; TRBD2 aligns across 16 bases. The CDR3 has 15 residues. Trimming took 5 bases from V and 7 from J; bases not matched to a gene: 2. Germline CDR1 reads SEHNR; CDR2 reads FQNEAQ (reference sequence).

The chain joins TRBV5-1 to TRBJ2-3; perhaps TRBD1 as D (6 bases). CDR3 size: 16 residues. Germline CDR1 and CDR2: SGHRS and YFSETQ. Deletions cut 0 bases from V and 5 bases from J, with 16 bases between. CDR3 sequence reads: CASSLGWGPREDTQYF. DNA of the CDR3: TGCGCCAGCAGCTTGGGGTGGGGGCCGAGGGAAGATACGCAGTATTTT.

The chain links TRBV7-8 to TRBJ2-4; D is perhaps TRBD1 (5 bases). Trimming cost V 0 bases and J 3 bases, with 6 bases left between them. This CDR3 spans 14 amino acids. Looked up from germline, CDR1 is SGHVS and CDR2 is FQNEAQ. The CDR3, as DNA: TGTGCCAGCAGCTTAGCAGACAGCAAAAACATTCAGTACTTC. This codes for CASSLADSKNIQYF.

The J gene is TRBJ2-5, the V gene TRBV21-1; the D call of TRBD1 is as the table states it, not checked on the DNA. The closer fit of TRBJ2-7 to the DNA end suggests the J call may be wrong. TRBV21-1 is termed a pseudogene. The CDR3 loop spans 17 amino acids. CDR3 nucleotides: TGTGCCAGCAGCTATGACCCCGGGTTGGGGGCTAACTACGAGCAGTACTTC. Protein product: CASSYDPGLGANYEQYF.

This chain links TRBV18 with TRBJ1-1; D not certain. The germline V gene has CDR1 KGHSH and CDR2 LQKENI. Trimming left V 3 bases short and J 7 bases short, with 12 bases between. The CDR3 is 13 amino acids. For the CDR3, the DNA is TGTGCCAGCTCACCCCGAGAAGGAGATGAAGCTTTCTTT. Protein: CASSPREGDEAFF.

As for this clone: Germline and junction disagree at one end, which may indicate a read error. The gene calls are TRBV5-1 and TRBJ2-7; possible D gene TRBD1, 5 bases. The CDR3 consists of 13 residues. The germline CDR1 and CDR2 sequences are SGHRS and YFSETQ. The CDR3 bases are TGCGCCAGCAGCTTGAGACAGACCTACGGGCAGTACTTC. Protein sequence: CASSLRQTYGQYF.

This clone has more than one count but fewer than ten. The rearrangement links TRBV27 to TRBJ2-1, with 8 bases matching TRBD2. Trimming took 5 bases from V and 4 from J; bases not matched to a gene: 10. The CDR3 runs to 16 residues. Germline V gene data show CDR1 as MNHEY and CDR2 as SMNVEV (reference sequence). The CDR3 loop is CASSEGTRPTYNEQFF. In nucleotides, the CDR3 is TGTGCCAGCAGTGAAGGGACTAGGCCAACGTACAATGAGCAGTTCTTC.

The chain carries TRBV5-4 and TRBJ2-7; D is uncertain. CDR3 length equals 15 residues. V lost 4 bases and J lost 4, with 18 bases in between. Germline V gives CDR1 SGHNT, CDR2 YYREEE (reference sequence). The chain's CDR3 is CASSLDLGSAYEQYF. The CDR3 DNA is TGTGCCAGCAGCCTCGACCTCGGGTCGGCGTACGAGCAGTACTTC.

This chain links TRBV18 with TRBJ2-3; D gene ambiguous. The CDR3 loop spans 12 amino acids. Trimming left V 4 bases short and J 3 bases short, with 5 bases between. Germline CDR1 and CDR2: KGHSH and LQKENI. The CDR3 sequence: CASSLSTDTQYF. In DNA form, the CDR3 reads TGTGCCAGCTCACTGTCGACAGATACGCAGTATTTT.